The 17 T cell receptor beta chains below all came from one sample that was sequenced in a study of OX40 agonist ivuxolimab in advanced cancers. Assay: immunoSEQ multiplex PCR; the TCRdb copy retains only in-frame clones and omits some. The sample contains about 27,000 clones, 75% to 90% of which appear only once. The sequencing used CD4+ or CD8+ T cells sorted from blood, collected in a trial of the OX40 agonist ivuxolimab. Receptor source: an adult with an advanced solid tumor such as melanoma, head and neck, liver or kidney cancer.

This rearrangement joins TRBV7-9 to TRBJ2-1; possible D gene TRBD2, 5 bases. This CDR3 spans 17 amino acids. Trimming stripped 1 base from V and 1 base from J, with 14 bases between. Germline lookup yields CDR1 SEHNR and CDR2 FQNEAQ (reference sequence). CDR3: CASSLDVAGQSYNEQFF. The CDR3 DNA reads TGTGCCAGCAGCTTAGATGTGGCGGGCCAGTCCTACAATGAGCAGTTCTTC.

This rearrangement joins TRBV7-9 to TRBJ2-6; D uncertain. Germline values: CDR1 SEHNR, CDR2 FQNEAQ (reference sequence). CDR3 length: 15 residues. Deletions cut 5 bases from V and 0 bases from J, with 8 bases between. CDR3 DNA sequence: TGTGCCAGCAGCCCCCTAACCTCTGGGGCCAACGTCCTGACTTTC. It encodes CASSPLTSGANVLTF.

The chain employs TRBV2 and TRBJ1-6, with D hard to call. Germline CDR1 SNHLY, CDR2 FYNNEI. The CDR3 totals 12 residues. V dropped 11 bases and J dropped 7 bases, with 12 bases sitting between them. DNA for the CDR3: TGTGCCGGCGACTCCGCGAATTCACCCCTCCACTTT. This codes for CAGDSANSPLHF.

This clone has just one count. V and J are TRBV7-9 and TRBJ2-1; unclear D gene. Trimming shortened V by 2 bases and J by 7 bases, and 12 bases separated the two germline ends. The CDR3 covers 14 residues. Per the germline V gene, CDR1 is SEHNR and CDR2 is FQNEAQ (reference sequence). CDR3 coding DNA: TGTGCCAGCAGCTTATCGGGCGGAGCTAATGAGCAGTTCTTC. The encoded protein is CASSLSGGANEQFF.

CDR3 protein: CASSFWAGEQETQYF. The CDR3, as DNA: TGTGCCAGCAGCTTTTGGGCAGGCGAACAAGAGACCCAGTACTTC. The chain carries TRBV7-2 and TRBJ2-5; D gene uncertain. The CDR3 extends over 15 amino acids. Trimming removed 3 bases at V and 2 bases at J, with 13 bases between. From germline, CDR1 is SGHTA and CDR2 FQGNSA.

The chain uses TRBV6-5 and TRBJ2-3; D may be TRBD1 (6 bases). The CDR3 extends over 14 amino acids. CDR1 and CDR2 (germline): MNHEY, SVGAGI. V shed 6 bases and J shed 3 bases, with 13 bases lying between them. Here the CDR3 DNA reads TGTGCCAGCAGCTACGCACAGGGAACAGATACGCAGTATTTT. Translating it yields CASSYAQGTDTQYF.

This chain's CDR3 is CASRAPGQGFTEAFF. The CDR3 coding sequence is TGCGCCAGCAGAGCACCGGGACAGGGTTTCACTGAAGCTTTCTTT. The chain uses TRBV5-1 and TRBJ1-1; TRBD1 matches 9 bases. Germline CDR1 and CDR2: SGHRS and YFSETQ. J lost 4 bases, V lost 5 bases, and 9 bases had no gene match. The CDR3 totals 15 residues.

The chain employs TRBV11-2 and TRBJ2-7; unclear D gene. The V and J ends lost 5 bases and 5 bases respectively, with 16 bases between them. Germline values: CDR1 SGHAT, CDR2 FQNNGV. The CDR3 is 14 amino acids. The CDR3 loop reads CASSAFGMGDEQYF. The CDR3, as DNA: TGTGCCAGCAGCGCATTCGGTATGGGCGACGAGCAGTACTTC.

The genes are TRBV2 and TRBJ2-2; 9 bases map to TRBD2. Germline CDR1 SNHLY, CDR2 FYNNEI. V lost 3 bases to trimming and J lost 8 bases; unmatched junction nucleotides: 13. The CDR3 length is 17 residues. CDR3 region: CASSDSLSSGEGGELFF. The CDR3 DNA follows: TGTGCCAGCAGTGACTCCCTGTCTAGCGGGGAGGGGGGGGAGCTGTTTTTT.

The chain uses TRBV6-6 and TRBJ2-5; D gene unclear. Germline lookup yields CDR1 MNHNY and CDR2 SVGAGI (reference sequence). V lost 7 bases to trimming and J lost 1 base, with 13 bases between them. The CDR3 runs to 14 residues. DNA for the CDR3: TGTGCCAGCATCCCCGTAGGGCCCCAAGAGACCCAGTACTTC. Its protein product is CASIPVGPQETQYF.

J is TRBJ2-7 and V is TRBV5-6; TRBD1 is a possible D gene (5 bases). The V and J ends lost 5 bases and 4 bases respectively, with 10 bases between them. From germline, CDR1 is SGHDT and CDR2 YYEEEE. The CDR3 extends over 12 amino acids. The chain's CDR3 is CASSSDTYEQYF. As DNA, the CDR3 is TGTGCCAGCAGTTCGGACACGTACGAGCAGTACTTC.

The V gene is TRBV7-2, the J gene TRBJ1-5, with D possibly matching TRBD1 (6 bases). V was cut by 6 bases and J by 3 bases, with 15 bases left in between. The CDR3 length is 15 residues. The germline gives CDR1 SGHTA, CDR2 FQGNSA. The CDR3 DNA reads TGTGCCAGCAGTAGGACAGCGTTACTCAATCAGCCCCAGCATTTT. Amino acids: CASSRTALLNQPQHF.

The chain couples TRBV11-2 to TRBJ1-3; D is possibly TRBD1 (5 bases). Looked up from germline, CDR1 is SGHAT and CDR2 is FQNNGV. Trimming left V 0 bases short and J 0 bases short, with 15 bases between. This CDR3 spans 18 amino acids. The CDR3 sequence is CASSLEPGHTYSGNTIYF. CDR3 sequence (DNA): TGTGCCAGCAGCTTAGAGCCAGGACACACTTACTCTGGAAACACCATATATTTT.

This chain links TRBV7-9 with TRBJ2-1, with 7 bases fitting TRBD1. The germline CDR1 and CDR2 sequences are SEHNR and FQNEAQ (reference sequence). There are 15 residues in the CDR3. J was trimmed by 10 bases and V by 5 bases; bases with no gene match: 14. CDR3 in DNA: TGTGCCAGCAGCCCCCCCGGGACAGCCTCGTCCGAGCAGTTCTTC. This encodes CASSPPGTASSEQFF.

The chain is built from TRBV7-2 and TRBJ2-7; D possibly corresponds to TRBD1 (6 bases). CDR1 and CDR2 from the germline V gene are SGHTA and FQGNSA. V was shortened by 5 bases and J by 7 bases, with 24 bases between the two germline ends. The CDR3 sequence is 16 residues long. The CDR3 loop is CASSPSTGYDSREQYF. CDR3 nucleotide sequence: TGTGCCAGCAGCCCTTCTACAGGGTACGACTCGCGGGAGCAGTACTTC. The complete variable domain, with remaining parts taken from reference TRBV7-2 and TRBJ2-7, reads GAGVSQSPSNKVTEKGKDVELRCDPISGHTALYWYRQSLGQGLEFLIYFQGNSAPDKSGLPSDRFSAERTGGSVSTLTIQRTQQEDSAVYLCASSPSTGYDSREQYFGPGTRLTVT.

The V call is TRBV15, the J call TRBJ2-7; D is possibly TRBD2 (5 bases). V lost 5 bases and J 2 bases, leaving 13 bases between the germline ends. CDR1 and CDR2 (germline): LNHNV, YYDKDF (reference sequence). The CDR3 is made up of 14 amino acids. DNA of the CDR3: TGTGCCACCAGCTTCCGGACTGATACCTACGAGCAGTACTTC. Its translation: CATSFRTDTYEQYF.

The rearrangement uses TRBV29-1 and TRBJ2-5; 13 bases agree with TRBD2. Germline V CDR1 and CDR2: SQVTM, ANQGSEA. The CDR3 loop spans 14 amino acids. Here the CDR3 reads CSQWGTSGEETQYF. CDR3 nucleotides: TGCTCTCAATGGGGGACTAGCGGGGAAGAGACCCAGTACTTC.